The source of this TCR beta chain is a study of T cells in Graves' hyperthyroidism and ophthalmopathy. Study outcomes and limitations: Prediction of ophthalmopathy progression came a median 6.5 months pre-onset.

The CDR3 sequence is 16 residues long. The V end was cut by 1 base, the J end by 0 bases, with 11 bases between. Many counts were recorded for this clonotype. Its antigen is still unknown. The source material, RNA transcripts, was used to amplify TCR beta CDR3 regions. Primed by the HTBI set, a first-round RT-PCR was run on the TCR CDR3. TCRdb fed the multiplex PCR reads into MiXCR, producing one record per CDR3 protein. The sample lists about 360,000 distinct CDR3 sequences; 25% were seen once. This sequence was found in a man between 50 and 59 years old with Graves' hyperthyroidism. The J gene is TRBJ2-3, the V gene TRBV12-3 or TRBV12-4; D might be TRBD1 (5 bases). The sample comprised blood. CDR3 nucleotide sequence: TGTGCCAGCAGTTTAGGACAGATGACTAGCACAGATACGCAGTATTTT. Encoded protein: CASSLGQMTSTDTQYF.